A selection of T cell receptor beta chains follows, all from one sample in a study of T cells in localized non-small cell lung cancer. Here immunoSEQ multiplex PCR was the method, and the copy in TCRdb shows in-frame clones only, minus some. There are around 36,000 clones in the sample; roughly three quarters occur only once, and less than 35% lies in the top ten. The material was PBMCs, obtained before any cancer treatment. The receptors were sampled from a woman aged 40-70 years with stage II squamous cell lung carcinoma. CDR3s leave out the opening cysteine and the closing phenylalanine or tryptophan. Fields, in order: J gene, V gene, CDR3 protein.

>TRBJ2-5|TRBV7-2
ASSPRIGSGPGGTQY
>TRBJ1-6|TRBV2
ASSALGEGSNSPLH
>TRBJ1-2|TRBV5-1
ASNFNPGQGGSNYGYT
>TRBJ2-3|TRBV5-4
ASSLGGGNTQY
>TRBJ2-3|TRBV29-1
SVGSGGYGGTDTQY
>TRBJ1-2|TRBV28
ASSLERAVYGYT
>TRBJ2-5|TRBV11-2
ASSRTTSGRVETQY
>TRBJ1-1|TRBV19
ASNYNLGKGRGTDEAF
>TRBJ2-1|TRBV9
ASTPTGINEQF
>TRBJ2-5|TRBV2
ASSLGTSGGARETQY
>TRBJ2-3|TRBV29-1
SPVLSATDTQY
>TRBJ2-7|TRBV15
ATSTGTSGSYEQY
>TRBJ1-2|TRBV28
ASINPGLYGYT
>TRBJ2-7|TRBV7-2
ASSLADRVGEQY
>TRBJ2-2|TRBV4-2
ASSESGGARVTGELF
>TRBJ1-1|TRBV6-6
ASSYGGMNTEAF
>TRBJ1-6|TRBV10-3
AISDVGVYNSPLH
>TRBJ1-5|TRBV7-8
ASSLMESALGQPQH
>TRBJ2-1|TRBV5-6
ASSLGDRAYDEQF
>TRBJ2-5|TRBV5-1
ASSLGPPQETQY
>TRBJ1-2|TRBV28
ASSLGHVYGYT
>TRBJ2-1|TRBV7-9
ASSALGLTYNEQF
>TRBJ1-1|TRBV5-6
ASRNGQGTSAF
>TRBJ2-4|TRBV5-6
ASSSGRWSD
>TRBJ1-1|TRBV11-2
ASSLVSADGAF
>TRBJ1-4|TRBV6-5
ASRRQGVYEKLF
>TRBJ2-1|TRBV7-9
ASYSGGVHEQF